These 23 T cell receptor beta chains share one sample of origin, sequenced in a study of CD8 T cells in ankylosing spondylitis (dated by TCRdb to about 2017). Library preparation employed 5' RACE. Data came from an Illumina HiSeq 2500. The raw public reads went through TCRdb reprocessing: fastp at Q25, MiXCR clone calling, in-frame beta chains kept. Each record represents a unique CDR3 protein, reported with the most common genes and DNA among its rows. The sample profile shows about 160,000 distinct CDR3 sequences; around 20% of them were found once. The ten biggest clones cover around 7.6% of the sample. What was sequenced was blood, either unsorted or a sorted T cell fraction (not recorded which). The receptor source for this set is a male donor with ankylosing spondylitis or in good health (not recorded which).

This clonotype was detected ten times or more. The chain combines TRBV7-6 with TRBJ1-5, with unresolved D. V lost 3 bases and J lost 6, with 9 bases in between. This CDR3 has 13 amino acids. In germline, CDR1 is SGHVS, CDR2 FNYEAQ. The CDR3 bases are TGTGCCAGCAGCTTGGCGGTATTTCAGCCCCAGCATTTT. Its translation is CASSLAVFQPQHF. The whole variable domain, remainder taken from reference TRBV7-6 and TRBJ1-5, is GAGVSQSPRYKVTKRGQDVALRCDPISGHVSLYWYRQALGQGPEFLTYFNYEAQQDKSGLPNDRFSAERPEGSISTLTIQRTEQRDSAMYRCASSLAVFQPQHFGDGTRLSIL.

This clonotype occurred many times. V is TRBV10-3 and J is TRBJ1-5; TRBD1 might be the D (5 bases). Germline CDR1 and CDR2: ENHRY and SYGVKD. V lost 8 bases, J lost 6 bases, and 14 bases lay in between. The CDR3 loop spans 13 amino acids. CDR3 in amino acids: CAIRGEGPQPQHF. In DNA, the CDR3 is TGTGCCATCCGCGGCGAGGGGCCTCAGCCCCAGCATTTT.

The rearrangement uses TRBV2 and TRBJ2-3, with D perhaps TRBD1 or TRBD2 (5 bases each). The CDR3 runs to 13 residues. Trimming left V 6 bases short and J 2 bases short, with 9 bases between. CDR1 SNHLY and CDR2 FYNNEI come from the germline V gene. The CDR3 sequence: CASRFGTTDTQYF. CDR3 nucleotides: TGTGCCAGCAGGTTCGGGACCACAGATACGCAGTATTTT.

The chain links TRBV30 to TRBJ1-1; D call uncertain. The germline V gene encodes CDR1 GTSNPN and CDR2 SVGIG (reference sequence). The CDR3 spans 11 residues. V lost 0 bases to trimming and J lost 3 bases, with 2 bases between them. CDR3 in DNA: TGTGCCTGGAGTGTTGACACTGAAGCTTTCTTT. This sequence encodes CAWSVDTEAFF.

This rearrangement joins TRBV29-1 to TRBJ2-1; TRBD2 aligns across 7 bases. J gave up 9 bases and V 6 bases, and 11 bases lay outside the gene matches. The germline V gene encodes CDR1 SQVTM and CDR2 ANQGSEA. The CDR3 spans 13 residues. CDR3 region: CSVGFGGSTEQFF. In DNA form, the CDR3 reads TGCAGCGTGGGTTTCGGCGGGAGTACTGAGCAGTTCTTC.

This clonotype was recorded many times. CDR3: CASSQVGFGGKETQYF. For the CDR3, the DNA is TGTGCCAGCAGCCAAGTCGGGTTTGGTGGAAAAGAGACCCAGTACTTC. V usage is TRBV4-2 and J usage is TRBJ2-5; D unresolved. CDR3 length: 16 amino acids. Trimming pared 1 base from V and 3 bases from J, leaving 15 bases between. Germline CDR1 LGHNA, CDR2 YNFKEQ.

This clonotype was recorded at least ten times. This rearrangement joins TRBV20-1 to TRBJ2-3, with D unclear. Germline assignment: CDR1 DFQATT and CDR2 SNEGSKA (reference sequence). Trimming shortened V by 0 bases and J by 2 bases, and 9 bases separated the two germline ends. This CDR3 has 14 amino acids. The CDR3 region has the DNA TGCAGTGCTAGAGATTCATCAGCCACAGATACGCAGTATTTT. Translating gives CSARDSSATDTQYF.

This clonotype appeared a few times. The chain has TRBV5-4 and TRBJ1-5; weak D call: TRBD1 (5 bases). Trimming stripped 4 bases from V and 0 bases from J, with 17 bases between. The CDR3 totals 17 residues. Germline loops: CDR1 SGHNT, CDR2 YYREEE (reference sequence). The CDR3 sequence: CASSPIDRNPSNQPQHF. CDR3 nucleotide sequence: TGTGCCAGCAGCCCCATTGACAGAAATCCTAGCAATCAGCCCCAGCATTTT.

This clonotype was counted a few times. The chain has TRBV27 and TRBJ2-5, with D possibly TRBD1 on 6 matching bases. This CDR3 region has 14 residues. Germline assignment: CDR1 MNHEY and CDR2 SMNVEV (reference sequence). V shed 5 bases and J shed 4 bases, with 14 bases lying between them. The CDR3 loop reads CASSHTGTRETQYF. The CDR3 DNA reads as TGTGCCAGCAGTCATACCGGGACAAGAGAGACCCAGTACTTC.

This clonotype was seen repeatedly, ten times or more. The J gene is TRBJ2-1, the V gene TRBV12-3 or TRBV12-4; weak D call: TRBD2 (6 bases). The length of the CDR3 is 14 residues. Trimming cost V 2 bases and J 3 bases, with 8 bases left between them. CDR3 coding DNA: TGTGCCAGCAGTTTACGGGAGAGCTACAATGAGCAGTTCTTC. Its translation: CASSLRESYNEQFF.

The chain uses TRBV10-3 and TRBJ1-4; possibly TRBD1 for D (5 bases). CDR1 is ENHRY and CDR2 is SYGVKD in the germline V gene. This CDR3 is 13 amino acids long. V lost 5 bases, J lost 11 bases, and 15 bases lay in between. The CDR3 loop is CAISWSAEGKLFF. The CDR3, as DNA: TGTGCCATCAGTTGGAGTGCCGAGGGGAAACTGTTTTTT.

On this clonotype itself: Possible read error: a much larger clone is one base away. This likely comes from a read error, as the CDR3 has no conserved phenylalanine or tryptophan at its end. CDR3 in amino acids: CSARERESYEQYL. The CDR3 bases are TGCAGTGCTAGAGAACGGGAGTCCTACGAGCAGTACTTA. The V call is TRBV20-1, the J call TRBJ2-7; D may be TRBD2 (6 bases). CDR3 length equals 13 residues. Trimming stripped 0 bases from V and 1 base from J, with 7 bases between. CDR1 is DFQATT, CDR2 SNEGSKA, per germline (reference sequence).

This clonotype showed up just a few times. V usage is TRBV28 and J usage is TRBJ2-6; 7 bases are shared with TRBD1. The CDR3 spans 16 residues. From germline, CDR1 is MDHEN and CDR2 SYDVKM. V lost 6 bases and J lost 0; bases outside the gene matches: 5. The CDR3 bases are TGTGCCAGCAGAGGAAGGGACAGCTCTGGGGCCAACGTCCTGACTTTC. As protein: CASRGRDSSGANVLTF.

The chain links TRBV6-2 or TRBV6-3 to TRBJ2-3; D is ambiguous. Germline V gene sequence: CDR1 MNHEY, CDR2 SVGEGT. V dropped 4 bases and J dropped 5 bases, with 10 bases sitting between them. CDR3 length: 13 residues. CDR3 nucleotides: TGTGCCAGCAGTTCCGACATCCGAGATACGCAGTATTTT. Translation: CASSSDIRDTQYF.

This clonotype was seen ten or more times. V is TRBV20-1 and J is TRBJ2-1, with unresolved D. Trimming removed 6 bases from V and 5 bases from J, with 14 bases in between. Germline loops: CDR1 DFQATT, CDR2 SNEGSKA (reference sequence). There are 13 residues in the CDR3. The CDR3 bases are TGCAGTGCCATCACCTTACGGAACAATGAGCAGTTCTTC. Its translation: CSAITLRNNEQFF.

J is TRBJ1-2 and V is TRBV20-1, with a possible D match to TRBD1 (5 bases). Germline V lookup: CDR1 DFQATT, CDR2 SNEGSKA (reference sequence). The CDR3 has 14 residues. V was shortened by 5 bases and J by 3 bases, with 16 bases between the two germline ends. For the CDR3, the DNA is TGCAGTGCTCCCCCTGATAGGGACGACTATGGCTACACCTTC. Translated: CSAPPDRDDYGYTF.

As regards this clonotype: A read error may explain this, as a much larger clone is one base away. The V call is TRBV5-1, the J call TRBJ1-1; D possibly corresponds to TRBD1 (5 bases). Germline V lookup: CDR1 SGHRS, CDR2 YFSETQ. The CDR3 sequence is 15 residues long. The CDR3 sequence is CASSPGRARNTVAFF. The CDR3, as DNA: TGCGCCAGCAGCCCGGGCAGGGCTAGGAACACTGTAGCTTTCTTT.

This clonotype turned up a few times. J is TRBJ2-2 and V is TRBV11-3; no firm D call. Trimming cost V 4 bases and J 6 bases, with 12 bases left between them. From germline, CDR1 is SGHNT and CDR2 YENEEA. CDR3 length: 14 residues. CDR3 loop: CASSSGRLAGELFF. The CDR3, as DNA: TGTGCCAGCAGCTCTGGTCGGCTGGCCGGGGAGCTGTTTTTT.

J is TRBJ1-1 and V is TRBV5-1; D gene uncertain. This CDR3 has 15 amino acids. V was clipped by 3 bases and J by 0 bases, with 12 bases between them. Germline V gene lookup returns CDR1 SGHRS and CDR2 YFSETQ. The CDR3 DNA reads as TGCGCCAGCAGCTGGGGTAATGAAATGAACACTGAAGCTTTCTTT. Its translation: CASSWGNEMNTEAFF.

Only a few counts were recorded for this clonotype. The J gene is TRBJ2-7, the V gene TRBV23-1, with TRBD1 as a possible D gene (6 bases). TRBV23-1 is labeled an ORF, and its function is uncertain. The CDR3 has 13 amino acids. The V gene lost 10 bases and the J gene lost 2 bases, with 15 bases spanning the gap. The CDR3 sequence: CATQDSEPYEQYF. CDR3 coding DNA: TGCGCCACGCAGGACAGCGAGCCCTACGAGCAGTACTTC.

This clonotype has only a few counts. The chain has TRBV12-3 or TRBV12-4 and TRBJ1-5; no definite D call. The CDR3 extends over 17 amino acids. V dropped 3 bases and J dropped 6 bases, with 21 bases sitting between them. Here the CDR3 DNA reads TGTGCCAGCAGTTTTAATCTGGGTCCCGAGCGTGGTCAGCCCCAGCATTTT. Translated: CASSFNLGPERGQPQHF.

This clonotype showed up many times. The rearrangement links TRBV5-1 to TRBJ1-4, with D possibly being TRBD1 (5 bases). Trimming stripped 4 bases from V and 3 bases from J, with 13 bases between. The CDR3 is made up of 15 amino acids. CDR1 and CDR2 (germline): SGHRS, YFSETQ. CDR3 residues: CASSLGERANEKLFF. The CDR3 nucleotides read TGCGCCAGCAGCCTAGGGGAACGGGCTAATGAAAAACTGTTTTTT.

In its sample, this clonotype was seen a few times. CDR3 DNA sequence: TGTGCCAGCAGTCTACCCTCACTAGCTGCGGAGACCCAGTACTTC. Translated: CASSLPSLAAETQYF. The chain is built from TRBV28 and TRBJ2-5; weak D call: TRBD2 (6 bases). There are 15 residues in the CDR3. Per the germline V gene, CDR1 is MDHEN and CDR2 is SYDVKM. Trimming removed 5 bases at V and 5 bases at J, with 18 bases between.